The 5 T cell receptor beta chains below all came from one sample that was sequenced in a study of blood T cells in healthy people across ages (dated by TCRdb to 2015 to 2017). Libraries were made using 5' RACE. The second PCR ran for about 7 to 11 cycles and used a J-beta primer mix along with a sample-barcoded 5' primer. TCRdb ran its own pipeline on the public reads, namely fastp trimming at Q25 and MiXCR clone calling, and kept in-frame beta chains. Rows merge per CDR3 protein into single entries with the most common DNA and genes. Across this sample there are 1,800,000 or so distinct CDR3 sequences, with about two fifths seen only once. The top ten clonotypes cover 23% of the sample. The sample taken for sequencing was blood. Source of these receptors: a human donor in good health.

The chain couples TRBV7-3 to TRBJ2-1, with 7 nucleotides matching TRBD2. Unmatched junction bases numbered 9, after V lost 5 bases and J lost 8 bases. Germline loops: CDR1 SGHTA, CDR2 FQGTGA. The CDR3 extends over 14 amino acids. CDR3 protein: CASSQTGLGDEQFF. DNA of the CDR3: TGTGCCAGCAGCCAAACAGGACTAGGCGATGAGCAGTTCTTC.

In DNA, the CDR3 is TGTGCCAGCAGTGAATACCCCCAGGGGGTTAAACTGTTTTTT. It yields the protein CASSEYPQGVKLFF. The chain joins TRBV25-1 to TRBJ1-4, with 7 bases fitting TRBD1. Germline CDR1 MGHDK, CDR2 SYGVNS. CDR3 length: 14 amino acids. The V gene end was trimmed by 0 bases and the J gene end by 11 bases; junction bases not matched to a gene: 6.

V usage is TRBV27 and J usage is TRBJ2-5, with 7 bases identical to TRBD1. V lost 5 bases, J lost 5 bases, and 8 bases stayed unmatched. Germline CDR1 and CDR2: MNHEY and SMNVEV (reference sequence). CDR3 length: 14 amino acids. This CDR3 is CASSTRQGSETQYF. The CDR3 DNA follows: TGTGCCAGCAGTACGCGACAGGGCTCTGAGACCCAGTACTTC.

The chain has TRBV6-5 and TRBJ1-3; D is undetermined. CDR1 is MNHEY, CDR2 SVGAGI, per germline. The ends were cut back, 11 bases at V and 1 base at J, with 21 bases in the middle. This CDR3 region has 16 residues. The CDR3 region has the DNA TGTGCCCTAACTTACGACTCGAGTTGGTCTGGAAACACCATATATTTT. Residues: CALTYDSSWSGNTIYF.

The chain couples TRBV7-3 to TRBJ2-5, with a tentative D call TRBD1 (5 bases). The DNA end is more similar to TRBJ2-7, so the J call may be wrong. The CDR3 contains 15 residues. Germline values: CDR1 SGHTA, CDR2 FQGTGA. The CDR3 sequence: CASSLTSGHIYEQYF. The CDR3 nucleotides read TGTGCCAGCAGCTTAACGTCTGGACATATCTACGAGCAGTACTTC.